The rows below give T cell receptor beta chains drawn from one sample of a study of identical twins. TCRdb ran MiXCR on the 5' RACE reads and lists one entry per CDR3 protein. The table lists approximately 410,000 distinct CDR3 sequences, around 18% of them singletons. The specimen was naive T cells sorted from blood. Receptors originate from a man aged 45-60 years in good health. Each CDR3 is given with its conserved first and last residue. Fields, in order: clone size, D gene, V gene, J gene, CDR3 DNA, CDR3 protein. The D gene is left open where the match is weak. For some rows the clone size is stated as once, few or many, or as a class when expanded; others skip it.

>.|.|TRBV20-1|TRBJ2-6
TGCAGTGCTAGAGAAAATTATGGGGCAGGGGCCAACGTCCTGACTTTC
CSARENYGAGANVLTF
>few|TRBD2|TRBV29-1|TRBJ2-1
TGCAGCGCCGGAATGACTAGCGGAGGAACCTACAATGAGCAGTTCTTC
CSAGMTSGGTYNEQFF
>.|.|TRBV20-1|TRBJ2-1
TGCAGTGCAGAAAGGGACTACAATGAGCAGTTCTTC
CSAERDYNEQFF
>many|TRBD1|TRBV7-2|TRBJ1-2
TGTGCCAGCAGCACCCAGGGGGACTATGGCTACACCTTC
CASSTQGDYGYTF
>few|.|TRBV29-1|TRBJ1-2
TGCAGCGTTGAAGACAGACGGAACTATGGCTACACCTTC
CSVEDRRNYGYTF
>.|.|TRBV5-1|TRBJ2-2
TGCGCCAGCAGGGGACTTCAGGGCGGCACCGGGGAGCTGTTTTTT
CASRGLQGGTGELFF
>few|.|TRBV7-2|TRBJ2-5
TGTGCCAGCAGCTTAGCGGCTAGCTATGAGACCCAGTACTTC
CASSLAASYETQYF
>.|TRBD1|TRBV29-1|TRBJ1-5
TGCAGCGTTGGGGACAGTAGCAATCAGCCCCAGCATTTT
CSVGDSSNQPQHF
>many|TRBD2|TRBV5-1|TRBJ2-7
TGCGCCAGCAAGACTAGCGGGGGCAGGTCCTACGAGCAGTACTTC
CASKTSGGRSYEQYF
>few|TRBD2|TRBV20-1|TRBJ2-5
TGCAGTGCCTCTTACCGGGGGGGACAAGAGTCCCAGTACTTC
CSASYRGGQESQYF
>many|.|TRBV20-1|TRBJ1-5
TGCAGTGCTAGAGATAGGACAAGGGGGATTAACCAGCATTTT
CSARDRTRGINQHF
>.|.|TRBV30|TRBJ2-7
TGTGCCTGGAGTCCCTTACAGGGCCTCTACGAGCAGTACTTC
CAWSPLQGLYEQYF
>few|.|TRBV6-2/TRBV6-3|TRBJ2-1
TGTGCCAGCAGCGGCCCTATGGGGAGCTCCTACAATGAGCAGTTCTTC
CASSGPMGSSYNEQFF
>.|.|TRBV6-1|TRBJ2-7
TGTGCCAGCAGCCGCCGGGAGACCTACGAGCAGTACTTC
CASSRRETYEQYF
>many|.|TRBV29-1|TRBJ2-7
TGCAGTGCCACGACGGGCTCGTACGAGCAGTACTTC
CSATTGSYEQYF
>many|.|TRBV20-1|TRBJ1-2
TGCAGTGCCCCCGGTGGCAGCCAGAATTTCTATGGCTACACCTTC
CSAPGGSQNFYGYTF
>many|.|TRBV7-8|TRBJ1-1
TGTGCCAGCAGCTTAGTAGGAGGGTCGGGCACTGAAGCTTTCTTT
CASSLVGGSGTEAFF
>few|TRBD2|TRBV29-1|TRBJ2-3
TGCAGCGTTGTAATGCGACTAGCGGTTGGTAGCACAGATACGCAGTATTTT
CSVVMRLAVGSTDTQYF
>.|TRBD2|TRBV5-1|TRBJ2-1
TGCGCCAGCAGCTTGGCCGTCTGGGACGGGGGGGCCTTTGATGAGCAGTTCTTC
CASSLAVWDGGAFDEQFF
>few|TRBD2|TRBV13|TRBJ2-3
TGTGCCAGCAACCCGGGACTAGGGTACGATACGCAGTATTTT
CASNPGLGYDTQYF
>few|.|TRBV12-3/TRBV12-4|TRBJ2-1
TGTGCCAGCAGCCGGGACTTAGGGGGGGATGAGCAGTTCTTC
CASSRDLGGDEQFF
>.|.|TRBV7-2|TRBJ2-2
TGTGCCAGCAGCTTAGGTCCGCGCACCGGGGAGCTGTTTTTT
CASSLGPRTGELFF
>few|.|TRBV4-1|TRBJ2-3
TGCGCCAGCAGCCACCACGGCACAGATACGCAGTATTTT
CASSHHGTDTQYF
>few|.|TRBV6-1|TRBJ1-5
TGTGCCAGCAGTCGCGGACGGAACAATCAGCCCCAGCATTTT
CASSRGRNNQPQHF
>many|.|TRBV20-1|TRBJ2-1
TGCAGTGCTAGAAGAGGGGGGCCCTCCTCCTACAATGAGCAGTTCTTC
CSARRGGPSSYNEQFF
>.|.|TRBV28|TRBJ2-2
TGTGCCAGCAGCCCTATTTTGGCGGGGGAGCTGTTTTTT
CASSPILAGELFF